This T cell receptor (beta chain) came from a study of beta chain features in type 1 diabetes. Broader study findings: When VDJ junctions were examined, type 1 diabetes patients showed fewer insertions and more deletions. Unsettled here was the matter of whether HLA type influences TCRB rearrangement. When Type 1 diabetes patients were examined, their TCRB CDR3s proved moderately but significantly shorter in all four CD4+ subsets.

Every bit of the isolated RNA underwent reverse transcription, so sequencing read expressed TCRB transcripts. TCRdb's copy holds only in-frame clones and misses some; the assay was immunoSEQ multiplex PCR. The profile shows over 650,000 clones, over 11% of them singletons. The CDR3 extends over 14 amino acids. V lost 7 bases and J lost 2, with 12 bases in between. Germline CDR1 reads SGHVS; CDR2 reads FQNEAQ. In this sample, this clone turned up a few times. Its target is not known. The chain recombines TRBV7-8 with TRBJ2-4, with D tentatively TRBD1 or TRBD2 (5 bases each). The sequence came from a man between 18 and 29 years old with type 1 diabetes. The sequenced sample was naive CD4+ T cells from blood. The CDR3 DNA follows: TGTGCCAGCACCGAAGGGGAGACCAAAAACATTCAGTACTTC. It yields the protein CASTEGETKNIQYF.